This T cell receptor beta chain was sequenced during a study of blood T cell repertoires in COVID-19. V shed 7 bases and J shed 2 bases, with 8 bases lying between them. Germline lookup yields CDR1 SQVTM and CDR2 ANQGSEA. The length of the CDR3 is 11 residues. Grouping used clinical history reported by participants in a survey and questionnaire. Symptom resolution, clearance, or two negative PCRs marked the recovered donors of Cohort 3. In the authors' workflow: For nucleated cells, counts were estimated from reference gene primer amplification. The assay was immunoSEQ multiplex PCR, and TCRdb's table has in-frame clones only and misses some. Clonal size and the V and J genes are those of that table, whereas D and trimming came from the DNA. The data hold roughly 330,000 clones, with over 75% observed a single time.

The chain couples TRBV29-1 to TRBJ2-5; unclear D gene. Source material: PBMCs or T cells enriched from blood (not recorded which). The TCR was taken from a woman aged 18-29 years who had recovered from COVID-19. As DNA, the CDR3 is TGCAGCGCCCGTTCTCAAGAGACCCAGTACTTC. Translated: CSARSQETQYF.